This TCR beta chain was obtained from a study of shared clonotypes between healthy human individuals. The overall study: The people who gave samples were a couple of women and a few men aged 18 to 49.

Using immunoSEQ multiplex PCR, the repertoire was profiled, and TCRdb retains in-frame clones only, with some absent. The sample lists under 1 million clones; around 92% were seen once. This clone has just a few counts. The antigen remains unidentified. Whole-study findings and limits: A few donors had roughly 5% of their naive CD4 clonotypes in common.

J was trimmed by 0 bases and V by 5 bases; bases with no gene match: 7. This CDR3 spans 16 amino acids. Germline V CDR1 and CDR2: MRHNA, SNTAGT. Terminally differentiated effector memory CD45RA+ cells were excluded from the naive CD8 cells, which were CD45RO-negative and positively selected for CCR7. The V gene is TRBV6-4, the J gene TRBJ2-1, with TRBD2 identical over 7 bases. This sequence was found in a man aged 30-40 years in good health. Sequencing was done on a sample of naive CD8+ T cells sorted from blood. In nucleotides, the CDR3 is TGTGCCAGCAGTCCGTTAGGGGAGGGCTCCTACAATGAGCAGTTCTTC. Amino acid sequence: CASSPLGEGSYNEQFF.